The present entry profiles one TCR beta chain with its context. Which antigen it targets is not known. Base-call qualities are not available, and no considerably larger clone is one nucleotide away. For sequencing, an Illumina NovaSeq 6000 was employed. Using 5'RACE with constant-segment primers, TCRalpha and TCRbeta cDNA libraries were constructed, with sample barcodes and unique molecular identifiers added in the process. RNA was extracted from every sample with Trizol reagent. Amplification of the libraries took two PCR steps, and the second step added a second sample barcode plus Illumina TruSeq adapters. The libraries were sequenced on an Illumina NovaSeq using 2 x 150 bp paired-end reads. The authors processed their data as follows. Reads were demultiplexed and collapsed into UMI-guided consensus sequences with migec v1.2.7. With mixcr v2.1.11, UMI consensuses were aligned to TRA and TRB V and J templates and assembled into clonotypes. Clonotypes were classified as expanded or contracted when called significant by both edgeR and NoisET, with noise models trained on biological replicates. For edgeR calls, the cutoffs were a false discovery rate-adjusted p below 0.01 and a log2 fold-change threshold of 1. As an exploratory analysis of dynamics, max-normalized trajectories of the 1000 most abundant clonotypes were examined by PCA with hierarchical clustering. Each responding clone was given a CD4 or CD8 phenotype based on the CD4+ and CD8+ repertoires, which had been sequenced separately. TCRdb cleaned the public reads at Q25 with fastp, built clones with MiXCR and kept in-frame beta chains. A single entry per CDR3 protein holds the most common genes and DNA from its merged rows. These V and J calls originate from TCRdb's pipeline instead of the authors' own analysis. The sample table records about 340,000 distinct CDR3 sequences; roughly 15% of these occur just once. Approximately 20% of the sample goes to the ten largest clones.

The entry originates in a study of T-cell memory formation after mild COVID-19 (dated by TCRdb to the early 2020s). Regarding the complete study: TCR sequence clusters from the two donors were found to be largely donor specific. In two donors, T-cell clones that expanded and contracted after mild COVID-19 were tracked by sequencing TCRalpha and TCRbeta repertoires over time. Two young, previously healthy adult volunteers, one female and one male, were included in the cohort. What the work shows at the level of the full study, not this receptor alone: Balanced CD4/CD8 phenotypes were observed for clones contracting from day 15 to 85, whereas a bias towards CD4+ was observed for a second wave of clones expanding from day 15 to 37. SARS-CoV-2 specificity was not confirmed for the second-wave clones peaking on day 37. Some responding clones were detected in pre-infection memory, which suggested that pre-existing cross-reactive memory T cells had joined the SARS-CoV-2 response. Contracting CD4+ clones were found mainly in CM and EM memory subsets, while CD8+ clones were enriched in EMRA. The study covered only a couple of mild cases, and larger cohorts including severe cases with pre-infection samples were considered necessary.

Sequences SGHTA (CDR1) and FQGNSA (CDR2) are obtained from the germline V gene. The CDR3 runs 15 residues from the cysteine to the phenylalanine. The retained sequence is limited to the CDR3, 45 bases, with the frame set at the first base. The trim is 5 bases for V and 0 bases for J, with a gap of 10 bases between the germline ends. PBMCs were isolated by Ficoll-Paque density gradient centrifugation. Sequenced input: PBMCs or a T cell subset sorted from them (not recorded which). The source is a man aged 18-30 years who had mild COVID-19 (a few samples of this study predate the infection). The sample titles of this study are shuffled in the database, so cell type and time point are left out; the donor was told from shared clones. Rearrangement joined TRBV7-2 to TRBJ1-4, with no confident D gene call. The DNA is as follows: TGTGCCAGCAGCGCCCAGAGTTCAACTAATGAAAAACTGTTTTTT. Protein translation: CASSAQSSTNEKLFF.